The T cell receptor beta chain under discussion was sequenced for a study of beta chain features in type 1 diabetes. Study-wide findings and caveats: Moderately but significantly shorter TCRB CDR3s were found in Type 1 diabetes patients in all four CD4+ subsets. PCR, the amplification step, might favor shorter templates, equally in patients and controls.

A remark on this clone: Its antigen remains unknown.

One heparinised draw, averaging about 110 mL, was taken per donor. As every portion of the isolated RNA was reverse transcribed, the sequencing read expressed TCRB transcripts. TCRdb's copy holds only in-frame clones and misses some; the assay was immunoSEQ multiplex PCR. Altogether fewer than 70,000 clones are present, 63% being singletons, with the ten largest covering approximately 0.3%. V gave up 3 bases and J gave up 12 bases; unmatched junction bases: 5. CDR1 is SGHRS and CDR2 is YFSETQ in the germline V gene. The CDR3 runs 13 residues. The V gene is TRBV5-1, the J gene TRBJ2-7; 14 bases map to TRBD2. This clonotype was obtained from a woman aged 25 to 39 with type 1 diabetes. The sequencing input was stem cell memory CD4+ T cells from blood. Here the CDR3 reads CASSSGLAGVPYF. DNA for the CDR3: TGCGCCAGCAGCTCGGGACTAGCGGGAGTTCCGTACTTC.